The rows below give T cell receptor beta chains drawn from one sample of a study of blood T cells in healthy people across ages. Via MiXCR, TCRdb re-called the 5' RACE reads, giving one row per CDR3 protein. The data contain around 690,000 distinct CDR3 sequences, roughly three fifths of them singletons. The sequenced material came from blood. All receptors derive from a man in his 60s in good health. The CDR3 runs from the conserved cysteine through the conserved F or W. The D gene is left open where the match is weak. The size of a clone is reported for some rows only, either as once, few or many, or as a class for expanded clones.

clone size,V gene,D gene,J gene,CDR3 DNA,CDR3 protein
-,TRBV6-1,-,TRBJ2-4,TGTGCCAGCAGTGAACGCAGCTATGGGGCGAAGGGCAAAAACATTCAGTACTTC,CASSERSYGAKGKNIQYF
-,TRBV10-3,-,TRBJ1-1,TGTGCCATCGATGGGGGAGGAACTGAAGCTTTCTTT,CAIDGGGTEAFF
-,TRBV5-5,-,TRBJ1-4,TGTGCCAGCAGCTTACCGAAAGGGGCTAATGAAAAACTGTTTTTT,CASSLPKGANEKLFF
few,TRBV7-9,TRBD1,TRBJ2-7,TGTGCCAGCAGCTTTGTTACAGGGGAGAGATCCTACGAGCAGTACTTC,CASSFVTGERSYEQYF
-,TRBV9,TRBD2,TRBJ2-5,TGTGCCAGCAGCGTAGGTCCGGCTAGCGGGGCGTGGGAGACCCAGTACTTC,CASSVGPASGAWETQYF
-,TRBV29-1,-,TRBJ2-5,TGCAGCGTTGAAGAAATTGACCAAGAGACCCAGTACTTC,CSVEEIDQETQYF
-,TRBV29-1,-,TRBJ2-7,TGCAGCGTCGGGACACCCCCCTGGGGCGAGCAGTACTTC,CSVGTPPWGEQYF
-,TRBV14,-,TRBJ1-2,TGTGCCAGCAGCCAAGATCGCACAGGGATCTATGGCTACACCTTC,CASSQDRTGIYGYTF
-,TRBV20-1,-,TRBJ1-2,TGCAGTGCTATAGCCAGAGCCTATGGCTACACCTTC,CSAIARAYGYTF
-,TRBV20-1,-,TRBJ2-7,TGCAGTGCTTGGGGGGGGGGCGTCTACGAGCAGTACTTC,CSAWGGGVYEQYF
-,TRBV19,TRBD1,TRBJ2-7,TGTGCCAGTAGTCACCGGGGACAGAGCTACGAGCAGTACTTC,CASSHRGQSYEQYF
-,TRBV29-1,-,TRBJ1-4,TGCAGCGTTGTGGGGGCAACTAATGAAAAACTGTTTTTT,CSVVGATNEKLFF
few,TRBV9,TRBD2,TRBJ2-1,TGTGCCAGCAGCGCAACGGGGGGGCTTAATGAGCAGTTCTTC,CASSATGGLNEQFF
-,TRBV10-3,TRBD2,TRBJ2-7,TGTGCCATCACCGCGGGTAGCGGGGCATACAATGAGCAGTACTTC,CAITAGSGAYNEQYF
-,TRBV12-3/TRBV12-4,TRBD2,TRBJ2-5,TGTGCCAGCAGCACTCTGCCTAGCGGGGAAGAGACCCAGTACTTC,CASSTLPSGEETQYF
-,TRBV6-5,-,TRBJ2-6,TGTGCCAGCCGGACAGTCTGGGCTGGGGCCAACGTCCTGACTTTC,CASRTVWAGANVLTF
-,TRBV5-5,TRBD1,TRBJ1-1,TGTGCCTGGGGTCAGGGGGTCACTGAAGCTTTCTTT,CAWGQGVTEAFF
-,TRBV29-1,-,TRBJ2-5,TGCAGCGTTGGCCGGTTTTCCCAAGAGACCCAGTACTTC,CSVGRFSQETQYF
few,TRBV4-2,-,TRBJ2-2,TGTGCCAGCAGCCAAGAGGACGGGGAGCTGTTTTTT,CASSQEDGELFF
-,TRBV6-2/TRBV6-3,-,TRBJ1-1,TGTGCCAGCAGTTACCTGGGACTGACTGAAGCTTTCTTT,CASSYLGLTEAFF
once,TRBV9,-,TRBJ1-2,TGTGCCTGCAGACCGGACAGCAACTATGGCTACACCTTC,CACRPDSNYGYTF
many,TRBV20-1,-,TRBJ2-4,TGCAGTGCTAGAGGAGGGGGGGGCGGAGACATTCAGTACTTC,CSARGGGGGDIQYF
-,TRBV11-2,-,TRBJ2-3,TGTGCCAGCAGCTTAGATCTGTACCGCACAGATACGCAGTATTTT,CASSLDLYRTDTQYF
-,TRBV4-2,-,TRBJ2-1,TGTGCCAGCAGCCAAGTTTTAGGAGCGGGCAACAATGAGCAGTTCTTC,CASSQVLGAGNNEQFF
-,TRBV20-1,-,TRBJ2-7,TGCAGTGCTAGTTTTCCTGCCGGGTACGAGCAGTACTTC,CSASFPAGYEQYF
-,TRBV9,-,TRBJ2-3,TGTGCCAGCAGCCCCCTGACCCCCCCTGTAGATACGCAGTATTTT,CASSPLTPPVDTQYF
-,TRBV6-1,-,TRBJ1-5,TGTGCCAGCAGTGAAGCGCAGGTAGGGCTCCAGCCCCAGCATTTT,CASSEAQVGLQPQHF
-,TRBV5-1,-,TRBJ2-5,TGCGCCAGCAGCTTGGATTTGAAGGAGACCCAGTACTTC,CASSLDLKETQYF
once,TRBV2,-,TRBJ2-3,TGTGCCAGCAACCCTAGCGCCAGCACAGATACGCAGTATTTT,CASNPSASTDTQYF
-,TRBV7-9,TRBD2,TRBJ2-5,TGTGCCAGCAGCCAGACTAGCGGGTCGTACCAAGAGACCCAGTACTTC,CASSQTSGSYQETQYF
-,TRBV4-1,TRBD2,TRBJ2-3,TGCGCCAGCAGCCAAGATTCCGCGGGGGTTCCAGATACGCAGTATTTT,CASSQDSAGVPDTQYF
-,TRBV11-2,TRBD1,TRBJ2-7,TGTGCCAGCAGCCCCGGCAGGGGGAGTTTCTACGAGCAGTACTTC,CASSPGRGSFYEQYF
-,TRBV24-1,-,TRBJ2-3,TGTGCCACCAGTGATTCCGACCCGGATACGCAGTATTTT,CATSDSDPDTQYF
-,TRBV4-1,-,TRBJ2-2,TGCGCCAGCAGCCAAGATGACCAGGCTTTGAACACCGGGGAGCTGTTTTTT,CASSQDDQALNTGELFF
few,TRBV7-9,TRBD1,TRBJ2-5,TGTGCCAGCAGCTGGACAGGGCTTAGGGAGACCCAGTACTTC,CASSWTGLRETQYF
-,TRBV27,-,TRBJ1-2,TGTGCCAGCAGTTTAGCGGGCGGGTACCGTGGCTACACCTTC,CASSLAGGYRGYTF
few,TRBV7-2,-,TRBJ2-3,TGTGCCAGCAGCAGGGGAGCGGTAGATACGCAGTATTTT,CASSRGAVDTQYF
few,TRBV2,-,TRBJ2-7,TGTGCCAGCGGTGGGGGGACCTACGAGCAGTACTTC,CASGGGTYEQYF
-,TRBV2,TRBD1,TRBJ1-1,TGTGCCAGCACTCAGACAGGGGGGAGGACTGAAGCTTTCTTT,CASTQTGGRTEAFF
-,TRBV7-2,TRBD2,TRBJ2-1,TGTGCCAGCAGCTTACAAGCGGGGGCCACCTACAAGGAGCAGTTCTTC,CASSLQAGATYKEQFF
-,TRBV2,-,TRBJ2-1,TGTGCCAGCAGGGGACGGGCGGAGTACAATGAGCAGTTCTTC,CASRGRAEYNEQFF
-,TRBV27,-,TRBJ1-1,TGTGCCAGCACAGGGTTCGACACTGAAGCTTTCTTT,CASTGFDTEAFF
-,TRBV3-1,-,TRBJ1-2,TGTGCCAGCAGCCAAGATCATGGGGGATACTATGGCTACACCTTC,CASSQDHGGYYGYTF
-,TRBV3-1,TRBD2,TRBJ2-7,TGTGCCAGCAGCTTAGGGAGGGGAGGGGCCCAGTACTTC,CASSLGRGGAQYF
few,TRBV7-9,TRBD1,TRBJ1-4,TGTGCCAGCAGCCCCGGGACAGGGGGCATCCCTAATGAAAAACTGTTTTTT,CASSPGTGGIPNEKLFF
-,TRBV11-3,TRBD1,TRBJ2-7,TGTGCCAGCAGCTCCTCCCGACAGGGTACGAACAATGAGCAGTACTTC,CASSSSRQGTNNEQYF
few,TRBV20-1,TRBD1,TRBJ2-7,TGCAGTGCTAGAGATGGCCGTCGGGGACAGTACGAGCAGTACTTC,CSARDGRRGQYEQYF
-,TRBV10-2,-,TRBJ2-7,TGCGCCAGCAGTGAGAACGGAGGGGGCGAGCAGTACTTC,CASSENGGGEQYF
-,TRBV18,TRBD1,TRBJ2-7,TGTGCCAGCTCACCGACGGACAGGGTCGAGCAGTACTTC,CASSPTDRVEQYF